Listed below are T cell receptor beta chains from one sample, sequenced in a study of CD8 T cells in ankylosing spondylitis. TCRdb redid the calling of the 5' RACE reads with MiXCR, one entry per CDR3 protein. The sample has 400,000 to 450,000 distinct CDR3 sequences, 17% seen once. Sequences were obtained from blood, either unsorted or a sorted T cell fraction (not recorded which). The receptors stem from a male donor with ankylosing spondylitis. Both conserved end residues are part of each CDR3. D genes are given only for firm matches. Size is omitted from some rows. Given values are once, few, many or a class for expanded clones.

size	D	V	J	DNA	CDR3
many	-	TRBV5-1	TRBJ1-5	TGCGCCAGCAGCCCGGGGATAAATAGCAATCAGCCCCAGCATTTT	CASSPGINSNQPQHF
-	-	TRBV20-1	TRBJ1-6	TGCACCACGGGACCCCTCCCTAATTCACCCCTCCACTTT	CTTGPLPNSPLHF
-	-	TRBV5-1	TRBJ2-2	TGCGCCAGCCGAACGACTACCACCGGGGAGCTGTTTTTT	CASRTTTTGELFF
few	TRBD1	TRBV9	TRBJ2-1	TGTGCCAGCAGCAGGGACCCAGGGGGAGAGCAGTTCTTC	CASSRDPGGEQFF
few	-	TRBV12-3/TRBV12-4	TRBJ2-1	TGTGCCAGCGGTTATTCTAGCTCCTACAATGAGCAGTTCTTC	CASGYSSSYNEQFF
-	-	TRBV3-1	TRBJ1-5	TGTGCCAGCAGCCAGAACCAGGGGAATCAGCCCCAGCATTTT	CASSQNQGNQPQHF
-	-	TRBV20-1	TRBJ1-6	TGCAGTGCCTCCATCCAGGGAATCTATAATTCACCCCTCCACTTT	CSASIQGIYNSPLHF
-	-	TRBV6-1	TRBJ1-5	TGTGCCAGCAGTAGGACAGCCCTAGAGCCCCAGCATTTT	CASSRTALEPQHF
-	-	TRBV29-1	TRBJ1-1	TGCAGCGTGTCGGGGATGGACACTGAAGCTTTCTTT	CSVSGMDTEAFF
-	TRBD2	TRBV29-1	TRBJ2-7	TGCAGCGTTGAAGCTAGCGGAACCTACGAGCAGTACTTC	CSVEASGTYEQYF
-	TRBD2	TRBV20-1	TRBJ2-1	TGCAGTGCCAACGGACTAGCGGGGGGGCCCAATGAGCAGTTCTTC	CSANGLAGGPNEQFF
many	-	TRBV3-1	TRBJ2-1	TGTGCCAGCAGCGAACATCCGATGAGGGTGTCTACCAATGAGCAGTTCTTC	CASSEHPMRVSTNEQFF
many	-	TRBV4-1	TRBJ1-1	TGCGCCAGCAGCCAGTATTATCCGGGGCTAAACACTGAAGCTTTCTTT	CASSQYYPGLNTEAFF
few	-	TRBV7-2	TRBJ2-1	TGTGCCAGCAGCTTAGTGGCTAGTATAGATGAGCAGTTCTTC	CASSLVASIDEQFF
-	-	TRBV20-1	TRBJ2-1	TGCAGTGCTGCCCGTACGGGAATTGGGAATGAGCAGTTCTTC	CSAARTGIGNEQFF
few	-	TRBV15	TRBJ1-1	TGTGCCACCAGCAGAGATCTGTGGGGGGTGAACACTGAAGCTTTCTTT	CATSRDLWGVNTEAFF
many	TRBD1	TRBV20-1	TRBJ1-1	TGCAGTGCTAGAGATCAGGGGGCGCGCACTGAAGCTTTCTTT	CSARDQGARTEAFF
once	-	TRBV6-1	TRBJ1-4	TGTGCCAGCAGTGGGAGGGGCAGGCCCAAGGGAAGTGAAAAACTGTTTTTT	CASSGRGRPKGSEKLFF
few	-	TRBV7-2	TRBJ2-7	TGTGCCAGCAGCTTAGCGGGTGGGGGCTCCCCCTACGAGCAGTACTTC	CASSLAGGGSPYEQYF
-	TRBD2	TRBV11-3	TRBJ2-1	TGTGCCAGCAGCTTAGGCCGACTAGCGGGAATGGATGAGCAGTTCTTC	CASSLGRLAGMDEQFF
-	-	TRBV20-1	TRBJ1-1	TGCAGTGCTAGCCGGGACCACCTTAGACCTGAAGCTTTCTTT	CSASRDHLRPEAFF
-	-	TRBV18	TRBJ2-5	TGTGCCAGCTCACGGAAGGGTGGTATGGGCCAAGAGACCCAGTACTTC	CASSRKGGMGQETQYF
many	TRBD2	TRBV12-3/TRBV12-4	TRBJ2-2	TGTGCCAGCACCCCGGGGGTAGCGGGAGCCACCGGGGAGCTGTTTTTT	CASTPGVAGATGELFF
few	-	TRBV11-3	TRBJ2-5	TGTGCCAGCAGCTTAGCGTCCCGGCAGTTCATCGGAGAGACCCAGTACTTC	CASSLASRQFIGETQYF
few	-	TRBV20-1	TRBJ1-1	TGCAGTGCTAAGCCGGGGGCCGTTGAAGCTTTCTTT	CSAKPGAVEAFF
few	TRBD1	TRBV5-1	TRBJ1-6	TGCGCCAGCAGCTTGGACAGGGGGCCGGGGTCACCCCTCCACTTT	CASSLDRGPGSPLHF
few	-	TRBV11-2	TRBJ2-7	TGTGCCAGCAGCTCAACACCCGGGGCCACGGAGCAGTACTTC	CASSSTPGATEQYF